The T cell receptor beta chain under discussion was sequenced for a study of early T cells in non-severe SARS-CoV-2 infection. This clonotype came up a few times. Its specificity is unknown. Trimming at V came to 4 bases and at J to 3 bases, leaving 8 bases not matched to a gene. Germline assignment: CDR1 SGHAT and CDR2 FQNNGV. The CDR3 spans 16 residues. The protocol attached unique molecular identifiers to individual cDNA molecules. TCRdb redid the calling of the 5' RACE reads with MiXCR, one entry per CDR3 protein. This table has over 45,000 distinct CDR3 sequences, roughly 7.1% appearing once. Study outcomes and limitations: Matching results from VDJdb favored anti-spike CD8 responses, leaving private and CD4 specificities undetected.

The chain uses TRBV11-2 and TRBJ1-4, with 7 bases fitting TRBD1. This specimen consisted of whole blood, obtained at baseline. This sequence was found in an adult who was a healthcare worker with PCR-confirmed SARS-CoV-2 infection or an uninfected control (not recorded which). Here the CDR3 DNA reads TGTGCCAGCAGCTCCCAACAGGGACAGTCTAATGAAAAACTGTTTTTT. It encodes CASSSQQGQSNEKLFF.